This TCR beta chain is from a study of regulatory T cells in long-lasting Graves disease. Study at large: Persistent cases took antithyroid drugs over 5 years and stayed TSH receptor antibody positive.

The time point denotes: persistent/refractory GD, antithyroid drugs over 5 years with positive TRAb. TCR sequences were obtained from RNA taken from PBMCs. Graves' disease diagnosis followed American Thyroid Association guidelines. This clonotype has at least ten counts. Its antigen is not known. The V gene's germline CDR1 is SGHTA and CDR2 FQGNSA. The CDR3 length is 13 residues. V was trimmed by 5 bases and J by 1 base, leaving 8 bases between them. Whole-study results and caveats: The sample size was small, and this may have reduced accuracy.

CDR3-region Arm-PCR and iRepertoire HTBI primers produced the TCR beta libraries. Authors' analysis steps: Samples revealed approximately 60 TRBV and roughly 15 TRBJ segments. In TCRdb, the multiplex PCR reads were re-called with MiXCR into one record per CDR3 protein. These V and J calls rely on TCRdb rather than the paper's analysis. The repertoire holds over 350,000 distinct CDR3 sequences, around 20% seen once, with less than 25% in the top ten. The V gene is TRBV7-2, the J gene TRBJ2-5; D call uncertain. This sample comprised peripheral blood mononuclear cells (PBMCs), obtained when the disease was refractory, from a patient treated with antithyroid drugs. The sequence came from a female donor with Graves disease. The CDR3 DNA reads as TGTGCCAGCAGCCCCCGTTTCCAAGAGACCCAGTACTTC. Amino acid sequence: CASSPRFQETQYF.